A single sample is the source of the 14 T cell receptor beta chains below, sequenced in a study of blood T cell repertoires in COVID-19. The protocol was immunoSEQ multiplex PCR, while the TCRdb copy is restricted to in-frame clones and leaves out a portion. Of about 320,000 clones listed, 85% were seen once; the top ten hold under 2%. The sample taken for sequencing was PBMCs or T cells enriched from blood (not recorded which). These receptors were taken from a woman under 40 who had been exposed to COVID-19.

The rearrangement joins TRBV7-9 to TRBJ2-5; 16 bases map to TRBD2. CDR1 and CDR2 from the germline V gene are SEHNR and FQNEAQ (reference sequence). V lost 2 bases, J lost 10 bases, and 16 bases stayed unmatched. The CDR3 covers 19 residues. The CDR3 DNA reads as TGTGCCAGCAGCTTATTCCCCGGGACTAGCGGGAGGGCCCCGGGGGGCCAGTACTTC. It specifies CASSLFPGTSGRAPGGQYF.

This sequence joins TRBV6-4 and TRBJ2-3; possibly TRBD1 for D (6 bases). The CDR3 spans 14 residues. Germline V gene data show CDR1 as MRHNA and CDR2 as SNTAGT. V was trimmed by 10 bases and J by 3 bases, leaving 17 bases between them. CDR3 residues: CATKGVGETDTQYF. In DNA form, the CDR3 reads TGTGCCACAAAGGGGGTCGGGGAGACAGATACGCAGTATTTT.

The V and J genes are TRBV5-1 and TRBJ2-7; 10 bases line up with TRBD2. This CDR3 region has 16 residues. Unmatched junction bases numbered 13, after V lost 4 bases and J lost 6 bases. Germline values: CDR1 SGHRS, CDR2 YFSETQ. The CDR3 is CASSGLGQGLAREQYF. The CDR3, as DNA: TGCGCCAGCAGCGGGCTAGGACAGGGACTAGCGCGCGAGCAGTACTTC.

The CDR3 region is CASSSKSNSPLHF. DNA of the CDR3: TGTGCCAGCAGCTCCAAGAGTAATTCACCCCTCCACTTT. The chain couples TRBV5-5 to TRBJ1-6, with unresolved D. The germline V gene has CDR1 SGHKS and CDR2 YYEKEE (reference sequence). This CDR3 spans 13 amino acids. Trimming shortened V by 3 bases and J by 6 bases, and 7 bases separated the two germline ends.

This chain joins TRBV20-1 and TRBJ2-5; 7 bases align to TRBD2. The V and J ends lost 3 bases and 5 bases, in that order; junction bases with no gene match: 9. Germline CDR1 DFQATT, CDR2 SNEGSKA (reference sequence). The CDR3 length is 14 residues. CDR3 in amino acids: CSASWEGQTETQYF. CDR3 DNA sequence: TGCAGTGCTAGTTGGGAGGGCCAAACGGAGACCCAGTACTTC.

The rearrangement joins TRBV19 to TRBJ1-5, with D maybe TRBD1 (5 bases). The CDR3 has 20 residues. CDR1 LNHDA and CDR2 SQIVND come from the germline V gene (reference sequence). Trimming removed 1 base at V and 6 bases at J, with 28 bases between. The chain's CDR3 is CASSIVSKRLSPTGFQPQHF. As DNA, the CDR3 is TGTGCCAGTAGTATAGTATCCAAACGACTCTCACCAACAGGTTTTCAGCCCCAGCATTTT.

The chain couples TRBV5-8 to TRBJ2-3, with D possibly TRBD2 on 7 matching bases. Trimming removed 1 base at V and 9 bases at J, with 9 bases between. The CDR3 has 12 residues. Germline V gives CDR1 SGHTS, CDR2 YDEGEE. DNA for the CDR3: TGTGCCAGCAGCTTGAGGGGGGGCACGCAGTATTTT. It yields the protein CASSLRGGTQYF. Full variable domain (remainder filled in from reference TRBV5-8 and TRBJ2-3): EAGVTQSPTHLIKTRGQQATLRCSPISGHTSVYWYQQALGLGLQFLLWYDEGEERNRGNFPPRFSGRQFPNYSSELNVNALELEDSALYLCASSLRGGTQYFGPGTRLTVL.

The V and J genes are TRBV19 and TRBJ2-1; 7 positions match TRBD2. The CDR3 has 16 amino acids. Germline V gives CDR1 LNHDA, CDR2 SQIVND (reference sequence). J gave up 0 bases and V 9 bases, and 11 bases lay outside the gene matches. In DNA form, the CDR3 reads TGTGCCAGAGTCCCCCCTAGCGGCGACTCCTACAATGAGCAGTTCTTC. Its translation: CARVPPSGDSYNEQFF. Full variable domain (remainder filled in from reference TRBV19 and TRBJ2-1): DGGITQSPKYLFRKEGQNVTLSCEQNLNHDAMYWYRQDPGQGLRLIYYSQIVNDFQKGDIAEGYSVSREKKESFPLTVTSAQKNPTAFYLCARVPPSGDSYNEQFFGPGTRLTVL.

The chain is built from TRBV28 and TRBJ1-1; D remains unclear. V lost 1 base and J 0 bases, leaving 9 bases between the germline ends. There are 15 residues in the CDR3. Germline assignment: CDR1 MDHEN and CDR2 SYDVKM. The CDR3 DNA sequence: TGTGCCAGCAGTTTATTGGTCGGGATGAACACTGAAGCTTTCTTT. It translates to CASSLLVGMNTEAFF.

This sequence joins TRBV4-3 and TRBJ1-5; 9 bases align to TRBD1. The CDR3 is 14 amino acids. The germline V gene has CDR1 LGHNA and CDR2 YSLEER. The V segment lost 4 bases and the J segment 5 bases; nucleotides outside the gene matches: 3. CDR3 in DNA: TGCGCCAGCAGCCGGGACAGGGTTTATCAGCCCCAGCATTTT. Residues: CASSRDRVYQPQHF.

This chain links TRBV4-2 with TRBJ2-2; TRBD2 agrees at 11 bases. After removal of 2 bases from V and 2 bases from J, the junction contained 1 base not matched to a gene. The germline CDR1 and CDR2 sequences are LGHNA and YNFKEQ. This CDR3 has 16 residues. The CDR3 reads CASSQLAGGNTGELFF. The CDR3 nucleotides are TGTGCCAGCAGCCAACTAGCGGGGGGCAACACCGGGGAGCTGTTTTTT.

The chain carries TRBV4-1 and TRBJ2-3; tentatively, D is TRBD2 (7 bases). The CDR3 totals 17 residues. Germline V gene data show CDR1 as MGHRA and CDR2 as YSYEKL. The germline V and J ends were trimmed by 6 bases and 0 bases, with 19 bases remaining between them. The CDR3 loop reads CASSSGGRGSSTDTQYF. The CDR3 nucleotides are TGCGCCAGCAGTTCCGGGGGGCGGGGATCTAGCACAGATACGCAGTATTTT.

The chain joins TRBV27 to TRBJ1-4; 8 nucleotides agree with TRBD1. With V trimmed by 4 bases and J by 8 bases, 9 bases remained unmatched. The germline V gene has CDR1 MNHEY and CDR2 SMNVEV (reference sequence). The CDR3 length is 15 residues. The CDR3 DNA reads as TGTGCCAGCAGTTCGATACAGGGGGTACAGGAAAAACTGTTTTTT. Protein product: CASSSIQGVQEKLFF.

This chain uses TRBV7-8 with TRBJ2-7; D unclear. V was trimmed by 3 bases and J by 0 bases, leaving 9 bases between them. This CDR3 is built from 14 residues. Germline CDR1 reads SGHVS; CDR2 reads FQNEAQ. CDR3 nucleotides: TGTGCCAGCAGCTTCGACACCACCTCCTACGAGCAGTACTTC. Protein: CASSFDTTSYEQYF.